This TCR beta chain was sequenced during a study of T cells after yellow fever vaccination. This clonotype was recorded many times. Its matching antigen is unknown. The CDR3 has 10 amino acids. V shed 3 bases and J shed 6 bases, with 1 base lying between them. Notes on the study in general: In post-booster samples, most primary-vaccination clones reappeared (approximately 95% CD4, 88% CD8). A weaker secondary response peaked on day 5, the primary on day 15.

By 5'RACE template switching, TCR cDNA was produced, with a universal primer site and UMIs added in the process. Each CDR3 protein gets one entry after TCRdb re-called the 5' RACE reads with MiXCR. The sample yields 510,000 or so distinct CDR3 sequences, about 19% seen once. The receptor comes from a man younger than 40 who received the YFV17D yellow fever vaccine. The starting material was PBMCs, obtained 15 days after the yellow fever booster vaccination. This sequence joins TRBV12-3 or TRBV12-4 and TRBJ2-3, with no clear D. CDR3: CASSFDTQYF. As DNA, the CDR3 is TGTGCCAGCAGTTTCGATACGCAGTATTTT.